Below are 24 T cell receptor beta chains sequenced from a single sample in a study of T-cell reconstitution after alpha-beta-depleted transplantation in children. Preparation of the TCRbeta library was carried out with unique molecular identifiers. From the PCR reads, TCRdb called clonotypes with MiXCR, one entry per CDR3 protein. The sample holds some 600,000 distinct CDR3 sequences, over 10% seen once. Sequences were derived from PBMCs, mostly from graft donor cells, sampled 360 days after TCRalphabeta/CD19-depleted stem cell transplant. The receptor source for this set is a male patient aged 10 to 17 who had a stem cell transplant for acute myeloid leukemia, so the T cells may come from the graft donor.

This clonotype has at least ten counts. The rearrangement links TRBV4-3 to TRBJ2-1; tentatively, D is TRBD2 (5 bases). The V gene's germline CDR1 is LGHNA and CDR2 YSLEER. V was cut by 4 bases and J by 0 bases, with 10 bases left in between. This CDR3 is built from 15 residues. This chain's CDR3 is CASSRTGNSYNEQFF. The CDR3, as DNA: TGCGCCAGCAGCCGGACTGGAAACTCCTACAATGAGCAGTTCTTC.

Points on this clonotype: Mismatch with germline at one junction end may stem from a read error. The gene calls are TRBV11-2 and TRBJ2-7; 13 bases are shared with TRBD2. CDR1 and CDR2 from the germline V gene are SGHAT and FQNNGV. This CDR3 spans 20 amino acids. CDR3 sequence: CASSIPLMTSGRSISYEQCF. As DNA, the CDR3 is TGTGCCAGCAGCATACCTCTTATGACTAGCGGGAGGTCAATCTCCTACGAGCAGTGCTTC.

The rearrangement links TRBV20-1 to TRBJ2-5; TRBD2 aligns across 11 bases. Germline assignment: CDR1 DFQATT and CDR2 SNEGSKA (reference sequence). This CDR3 spans 13 amino acids. DNA for the CDR3: TGCAGCTCTAGCGGGAGGAACCAAGAGACCCAGTACTTC. This sequence encodes CSSSGRNQETQYF.

This clonotype was found a few times. This chain joins TRBV5-1 and TRBJ2-4; 10 positions match TRBD2. With V trimmed by 0 bases and J by 0 bases, 12 bases remained unmatched. CDR1 SGHRS and CDR2 YFSETQ come from the germline V gene. The CDR3 length is 20 residues. The CDR3 here is CASSLVGASGGGGAKNIQYF. The CDR3 DNA sequence: TGCGCCAGCAGCTTGGTAGGGGCTAGCGGGGGAGGCGGAGCCAAAAACATTCAGTACTTC.

This clonotype was seen only a few times. This chain links TRBV4-3 with TRBJ2-1; D gene uncertain. Trimming took 3 bases from V and 9 from J, leaving 18 bases between them. The germline V gene encodes CDR1 LGHNA and CDR2 YSLEER. The CDR3 spans 15 residues. The CDR3 DNA is TGCGCCAGCAGCCACGGGCCTAGAGTTATCGGTGAGCAGTTCTTC. Translated, it gives CASSHGPRVIGEQFF.

The chain has TRBV19 and TRBJ2-3; D is uncertain. The CDR3 is 16 residues long. Germline V gene sequence: CDR1 LNHDA, CDR2 SQIVND (reference sequence). Trimming took off 5 bases at V and 1 base at J, with 16 bases between the two ends. The CDR3 is CASSSPRKTGTDTQYF. The CDR3 region has the DNA TGTGCCAGTAGTTCGCCTAGGAAGACTGGCACAGATACGCAGTATTTT.

The sample holds many counts of this clonotype. At one end the junction does not follow the germline gene, possibly because of a read error. V is TRBV28 and J is TRBJ2-7, with a tentative D call TRBD1 (6 bases). The CDR3 sequence is 14 residues long. Looked up from germline, CDR1 is MDHEN and CDR2 is SYDVKM. This chain's CDR3 is CASSLGGRIYVQYF. CDR3 sequence (DNA): TGTGCCAGCAGTTTAGGGGGCAGAATCTACGTGCAGTACTTC.

This clonotype has only a few counts. The V and J genes are TRBV28 and TRBJ2-4; TRBD2 agrees at 9 bases. CDR3 size: 19 residues. V dropped 5 bases and J dropped 0; count of bases not matched to a gene: 14. Germline V gene lookup returns CDR1 MDHEN and CDR2 SYDVKM. In nucleotides, the CDR3 is TGTGCCAGCAGTCCTCTAGGGGCGGGAGGGCCGATAGCCAAAAACATTCAGTACTTC. Protein sequence: CASSPLGAGGPIAKNIQYF.

This clonotype was seen repeatedly, ten times or more. This rearrangement joins TRBV20-1 to TRBJ2-7; maybe TRBD2 (5 bases). The V gene lost 3 bases and the J gene lost 0 bases, with 9 bases spanning the gap. The germline V gene has CDR1 DFQATT and CDR2 SNEGSKA (reference sequence). The CDR3 length is 13 residues. The CDR3, as DNA: TGCAGTGCTAGCGGGATGAGCTCCTACGAGCAGTACTTC. Translation: CSASGMSSYEQYF.

This chain connects TRBV25-1 to TRBJ2-1; D is ambiguous. The CDR3 contains 13 residues. V gave up 2 bases and J gave up 5 bases, with 7 bases separating them. CDR1 is MGHDK and CDR2 is SYGVNS in the germline V gene. The CDR3 DNA reads as TGTGCCAGCAGTGAAGGGCGGCACAATGAGCAGTTCTTC. This sequence encodes CASSEGRHNEQFF.

The CDR3 reads CASSIAGRQNTEAFF. CDR3 bases: TGTGCCAGTAGTATAGCGGGCCGGCAGAACACTGAAGCTTTCTTT. The chain combines TRBV19 with TRBJ1-1; D not certain. This CDR3 spans 15 amino acids. With 1 base removed from V and 1 base from J, the gap between germline ends came to 10 bases. Germline lookup yields CDR1 LNHDA and CDR2 SQIVND (reference sequence).

The sample holds many counts of this clonotype. This chain uses TRBV28 with TRBJ2-1, with 9 bases identical to TRBD1. CDR1 MDHEN and CDR2 SYDVKM come from the germline V gene. This CDR3 is 14 amino acids long. V lost 1 base, J lost 8 bases, and 3 bases stayed unmatched. DNA of the CDR3: TGTGCCAGCAGTTTATACAGGGGGCACGATGAGCAGTTCTTC. The encoded protein is CASSLYRGHDEQFF. Variable domain in full (rest from reference TRBV28 and TRBJ2-1): DVKVTQSSRYLVKRTGEKVFLECVQDMDHENMFWYRQDPGLGLRLIYFSYDVKMKEKGDIPEGYSVSREKKERFSLILESASTNQTSMYLCASSLYRGHDEQFFGPGTRLTVL.

There are a few counts of this clonotype. The V and J genes are TRBV7-8 and TRBJ2-7; a possible D gene is TRBD2 (6 bases). The germline V gene has CDR1 SGHVS and CDR2 FQNEAQ. The CDR3 has 15 amino acids. The V end lost 4 bases, the J end lost 0 bases, and 13 bases lay between the germline ends. In DNA form, the CDR3 reads TGTGCCAGCAGCTCGGGACTGAGGAGCTCCTACGAGCAGTACTTC. This gives the protein CASSSGLRSSYEQYF.

This clonotype was detected many times. V and J are TRBV28 and TRBJ1-5; 7 bases match TRBD1. V was pared by 6 bases and J by 1 base, with 6 bases of the junction left unmatched. Germline loops: CDR1 MDHEN, CDR2 SYDVKM. This CDR3 contains 15 residues. This CDR3 reads CASRLTGASNQPQHF. CDR3 in DNA: TGTGCCAGCAGACTTACAGGGGCGAGCAATCAGCCCCAGCATTTT. Supplemented by reference TRBV28 and TRBJ1-5, the full variable domain reads DVKVTQSSRYLVKRTGEKVFLECVQDMDHENMFWYRQDPGLGLRLIYFSYDVKMKEKGDIPEGYSVSREKKERFSLILESASTNQTSMYLCASRLTGASNQPQHFGDGTRLSIL.

Only a few counts were recorded for this clonotype. The chain is built from TRBV12-3 or TRBV12-4 and TRBJ2-5, with D unclear. The CDR3 is 16 residues long. The V end lost 2 bases, the J end lost 3 bases, and 16 bases lay between the germline ends. The CDR3 DNA is TGTGCCAGCAGTTTACCGCCTCCGGACGGAAAAGAGACCCAGTACTTC. Its translation is CASSLPPPDGKETQYF.

This clonotype was found a few times. The CDR3 reads CASSLGGLITDTQYF. In nucleotides, the CDR3 is TGTGCCAGCAGTTTAGGCGGTCTAATCACAGATACGCAGTATTTT. The chain has TRBV28 and TRBJ2-3; D remains ambiguous. The length of the CDR3 is 15 residues. V was cut by 2 bases and J by 2 bases, with 11 bases left in between. The germline V gene encodes CDR1 MDHEN and CDR2 SYDVKM.

V and J are TRBV20-1 and TRBJ2-2; 12 bases fit TRBD2. The CDR3 contains 15 residues. The V segment lost 6 bases and the J segment 4 bases; nucleotides outside the gene matches: 6. Germline-derived CDR1 and CDR2 are DFQATT and SNEGSKA (reference sequence). The CDR3 DNA is TGCAGTGCCTATCTAGCGGGAGGGGTCACCGGGGAGCTGTTTTTT. Translating it yields CSAYLAGGVTGELFF.

This clonotype was recorded many times. This chain joins TRBV6-2 or TRBV6-3 and TRBJ2-3; 14 bases map to TRBD2. V trimming: 5 bases; J trimming: 0 bases; junction bases outside the gene matches: 4. The CDR3 totals 17 residues. In germline, CDR1 is MNHEY, CDR2 SVGEGT. The CDR3 spells CASSRTSGRKSTDTQYF. CDR3 coding DNA: TGTGCCAGCAGTCGGACTAGCGGGAGGAAGAGCACAGATACGCAGTATTTT.

This clonotype has ten or more counts. The V gene is TRBV12-3 or TRBV12-4, the J gene TRBJ1-3; D not resolved. V was clipped by 2 bases and J by 1 base, with 6 bases between them. This CDR3 contains 14 residues. CDR3 coding DNA: TGTGCCAGCAGTTTACAGGTTTCTGGAAACACCATATATTTT. This translates into CASSLQVSGNTIYF.

This clonotype showed up just a few times. The gene calls are TRBV20-1 and TRBJ2-7; 7 nucleotides line up with TRBD1. This CDR3 region has 15 residues. The germline CDR1 and CDR2 sequences are DFQATT and SNEGSKA (reference sequence). V was clipped by 3 bases and J by 2 bases; unmatched bases: 10. CDR3 loop: CSARKTGMLTYEQYF. The CDR3 DNA reads TGCAGTGCTAGGAAGACAGGGATGTTAACCTACGAGCAGTACTTC.

The J gene is TRBJ2-5, the V gene TRBV7-2, with TRBD2 matching 11 bases. Losses at the gene ends were 1 base for V and 7 bases for J; bases not matched to a gene: 8. This CDR3 has 16 amino acids. Germline CDR1 is SGHTA and CDR2 is FQGNSA. CDR3 region: CASSLVLAGGRGTQYF. The DNA for the CDR3 is TGTGCCAGCAGCTTAGTCTTAGCGGGAGGGCGGGGGACCCAGTACTTC.

This clonotype was recorded many times. The chain uses TRBV20-1 and TRBJ2-3; the match to TRBD2 covers 7 bases. The germline V gene encodes CDR1 DFQATT and CDR2 SNEGSKA (reference sequence). The CDR3 totals 15 residues. The V and J ends lost 3 bases and 0 bases, in that order; junction bases with no gene match: 6. In nucleotides, the CDR3 is TGCAGTGCTAGTGGTGGGAGGGCTAGCACAGATACGCAGTATTTT. Translated, it gives CSASGGRASTDTQYF.

There are a few counts of this clonotype. The chain joins TRBV9 to TRBJ2-7; 13 bases match TRBD2. Germline V CDR1 and CDR2: SGDLS, YYNGEE. There are 16 residues in the CDR3. V was pared by 0 bases and J by 3 bases, with 3 bases of the junction left unmatched. CDR3 protein: CASSVGGLAGFYEQYF. CDR3 DNA sequence: TGTGCCAGCAGCGTAGGGGGACTAGCGGGATTCTACGAGCAGTACTTC. Full variable domain (remainder filled in from reference TRBV9 and TRBJ2-7): DSGVTQTPKHLITATGQRVTLRCSPRSGDLSVYWYQQSLDQGLQFLIQYYNGEERAKGNILERFSAQQFPDLHSELNLSSLELGDSALYFCASSVGGLAGFYEQYFGPGTRLTVT.

This clonotype appeared a few times. V and J are TRBV7-2 and TRBJ2-7; 7 positions match TRBD2. V dropped 6 bases and J dropped 3; count of bases not matched to a gene: 5. The germline V gene has CDR1 SGHTA and CDR2 FQGNSA. The CDR3 length is 13 residues. Here the CDR3 reads CASRASGVYEQYF. CDR3 bases: TGTGCCAGCAGGGCCAGCGGGGTCTACGAGCAGTACTTC.